Below are 2 T cell receptor beta chains sequenced from a single sample in a study of tissue T cells after allogeneic stem cell transplantation. The protocol was immunoSEQ multiplex PCR, while the TCRdb copy is restricted to in-frame clones and leaves out a portion. The sample shows 40,000 to 60,000 clones, roughly 73% of them seen only once. Sequenced sample: sorted cells pooled from one or two spleens. The origin of the receptors is a pool of C57BL/6 mice in good health.

A word on this clone: Mouse gene names apply. The read falls 1 residue short of the CDR3 end, and the missing part is taken from the germline J gene. The chain uses TRBV31 and TRBJ2-1, with 8 positions matching TRBD2. The CDR3 sequence is 14 residues long. The V and J ends lost 3 bases and 4 bases, in that order; junction bases with no gene match: 5. The V gene's germline CDR1 is GKSSPN and CDR2 SITVG. Incomplete CDR3 DNA: TGTGCCTGGAGCCCGACTGGGGCTTATGCTGAGCAGTTC. Protein: CAWSPTGAYAEQF. The whole CDR3 sequence reads CAWSPTGAYAEQFF.

Concerning this clone: Germline and genes here are mouse. The CDR3 end is not reached by the read, which stops 1 residue before it; the germline J gene fills it in. The rearrangement uses TRBV13-1 and TRBJ2-3; 11 nucleotides line up with TRBD2. Unmatched junction bases numbered 4, after V lost 8 bases and J lost 2 bases. This CDR3 is 14 amino acids long. Germline CDR1 NSHNY, CDR2 SYGAGN. This CDR3 reads CARLGGRNAETLYF. The CDR3 bases that were read are TGTGCCAGACTGGGGGGGCGAAATGCAGAAACGCTGTAT.